The clone carrying this TCR beta chain has just one count. These data come from a study of shared clonotypes between healthy human individuals. The CDR3 consists of 18 residues. V gave up 8 bases and J gave up 2 bases; unmatched junction bases: 12. Germline V lookup: CDR1 SNHLY, CDR2 FYNNEI. This table comes from immunoSEQ multiplex PCR, and its TCRdb copy is limited to in-frame clones, with some not included. The sample has around 690,000 clones; 90% are singletons. The chain recombines TRBV2 with TRBJ2-5, with TRBD2 matching over 15 bases. Sequencing was performed on memory CD8+ T cells from PBMCs. The subset was: CD45RO+ cells pooled with CCR7-negative TemRA cells. The receptor was derived from a man aged 18 to 30 in good health. Some clones in this sample may be carry-over from other donors' samples. The chain's CDR3 is CASFGGLAGGELQETQYF. The CDR3 DNA sequence: TGTGCCAGCTTCGGCGGACTAGCGGGAGGGGAATTACAAGAGACCCAGTACTTC.